Presented here are 25 T cell receptor beta chains from one specimen sequenced in a study of blood T cell repertoires in COVID-19 (dated by TCRdb to 2018 to 2021). The protocol used for the library was the immunoSEQ multiplex PCR assay. In its TCRdb copy, this immuneACCESS table keeps in-frame sequences only and misses some clones. Where compared with another copy, unresolved V genes explain less than half of these, and the others have no known cause. The sample table contains some 200,000 clones; only one count was recorded for approximately 91% of them. Roughly a sixth of the sample is held by the ten biggest clonotypes. Sequencing input: peripheral blood. These receptors were obtained from a man in his fifties or sixties with COVID-19, enrolled during active disease.

V gene TRBV5-5 combines with J gene TRBJ2-7; maybe TRBD1 (6 bases). This CDR3 is 14 amino acids long. The V end lost 4 bases, the J end lost 0 bases, and 11 bases lay between the germline ends. Germline V gene lookup returns CDR1 SGHKS and CDR2 YYEKEE (reference sequence). The CDR3 here is CASSTDRTSYEQYF. CDR3 nucleotides: TGTGCCAGCAGCACCGACAGGACCTCCTACGAGCAGTACTTC. Together with reference TRBV5-5 and TRBJ2-7, the CDR3 gives the full variable domain: DAGVTQSPTHLIKTRGQQVTLRCSPISGHKSVSWYQQVLGQGPQFIFQYYEKEERGRGNFPDRFSARQFPNYSSELNVNALLLGDSALYLCASSTDRTSYEQYFGPGTRLTVT.

The chain links TRBV28 to TRBJ2-1, with D maybe TRBD1 (5 bases). V lost 4 bases to trimming and J lost 8 bases, with 12 bases between them. Germline V gene sequence: CDR1 MDHEN, CDR2 SYDVKM. This CDR3 comprises 13 residues. The CDR3 sequence is CASSSGPFDEQFF. In nucleotides, the CDR3 is TGTGCCAGCAGTTCAGGGCCTTTTGATGAGCAGTTCTTC.

The V call is TRBV4-2, the J call TRBJ2-1; TRBD2 might be the D (6 bases). CDR1 and CDR2 (germline): LGHNA, YNFKEQ. The germline V and J ends were trimmed by 4 bases and 5 bases, with 12 bases remaining between them. CDR3 length: 14 amino acids. In DNA form, the CDR3 reads TGTGCCAGCAGCCCCCAGACTAGTAACAATGAGCAGTTCTTC. It is translated as CASSPQTSNNEQFF.

The V gene is TRBV19, the J gene TRBJ2-1; 11 bases match TRBD2. V trimming: 3 bases; J trimming: 1 base; junction bases outside the gene matches: 2. The CDR3 consists of 16 residues. Germline V CDR1 and CDR2: LNHDA, SQIVND (reference sequence). The CDR3 loop is CASSMLAGGSYNEQFF. DNA of the CDR3: TGTGCCAGTAGTATGCTAGCGGGGGGATCCTACAATGAGCAGTTCTTC.

The chain carries TRBV19 and TRBJ2-2; 7 bases match TRBD2. Germline trimming cut 5 bases from V and 2 bases from J; bases unmatched to any gene: 17. Germline V gene sequence: CDR1 LNHDA, CDR2 SQIVND (reference sequence). The CDR3 extends over 19 amino acids. The DNA for the CDR3 is TGTGCCAGTAGTCAATTTGGGGTTCGGTCGGGGGGAAACACCGGGGAGCTGTTTTTT. This translates into CASSQFGVRSGGNTGELFF.

This clone appeared once. V is TRBV30 and J is TRBJ2-7, with 12 bases matching TRBD2. Per the germline V gene, CDR1 is GTSNPN and CDR2 is SVGIG (reference sequence). V was pared by 2 bases and J by 5 bases, with 4 bases of the junction left unmatched. The CDR3 runs 14 residues. The CDR3 loop reads CAWSLAGGPHEQYF. DNA of the CDR3: TGTGCCTGGAGTCTAGCGGGGGGGCCCCACGAGCAGTACTTC.

The chain recombines TRBV7-9 with TRBJ2-7, with 7 bases fitting TRBD1. The CDR3 has 16 residues. J was trimmed by 1 base and V by 3 bases; bases with no gene match: 9. The germline V gene has CDR1 SEHNR and CDR2 FQNEAQ (reference sequence). Written as DNA, the CDR3 is TGTGCCAGCAGCTTGGCCGGGACAGTTAGGTCCTACGAGCAGTACTTC. Residues: CASSLAGTVRSYEQYF.

This chain links TRBV6-2 or TRBV6-3 with TRBJ1-5; 8 bases are a match to TRBD1. V dropped 2 bases and J dropped 15; count of bases not matched to a gene: 9. The CDR3 loop spans 13 amino acids. Germline V gene data show CDR1 as MNHEY and CDR2 as SVGEGT. The CDR3 is CASSYEAGGQGHF. The CDR3, as DNA: TGTGCCAGCAGTTACGAGGCAGGGGGCCAGGGGCATTTT.

The chain recombines TRBV18 with TRBJ1-2, with D possibly matching TRBD1 (5 bases). With 2 bases removed from V and 4 bases from J, the gap between germline ends came to 11 bases. CDR1 is KGHSH and CDR2 is LQKENI in the germline V gene. The CDR3 has 14 residues. The DNA for the CDR3 is TGTGCCAGCTCACCAGGGCAGGGAGGCTATGGCTACACCTTC. Translated: CASSPGQGGYGYTF.

V is TRBV9 and J is TRBJ1-1; D perhaps matches TRBD1 (6 bases). The germline CDR1 and CDR2 sequences are SGDLS and YYNGEE. The CDR3 runs to 14 residues. V was pared by 4 bases and J by 4 bases, with 14 bases between. The CDR3 DNA sequence: TGTGCCAGCAGCATCTACAGGGATAGCACTGAAGCTTTCTTT. Translating it yields CASSIYRDSTEAFF.

The V and J genes are TRBV19 and TRBJ1-1; possible D gene TRBD1, 5 bases. Germline V gene lookup returns CDR1 LNHDA and CDR2 SQIVND (reference sequence). The V and J ends lost 6 bases and 4 bases respectively, with 24 bases between them. CDR3 length equals 17 residues. CDR3 region: CASSDSQWRPWLTEAFF. As DNA, the CDR3 is TGTGCCAGTAGCGACAGCCAATGGCGGCCTTGGCTCACTGAAGCTTTCTTT.

This chain links TRBV5-1 with TRBJ2-1; 10 nucleotides align to TRBD1. Germline lookup yields CDR1 SGHRS and CDR2 YFSETQ. The CDR3 covers 14 residues. V lost 8 bases to trimming and J lost 10 bases; unmatched junction nucleotides: 12. CDR3 nucleotide sequence: TGCGCCAGTTTACACCTCGGACAGGGGGGCGAGCAGTTCTTC. This codes for CASLHLGQGGEQFF.

This clone turned up a few times. Other DNA sequences in the sample encode the same CDR3. CDR3 amino acids: CASSPGAYEQYF. As DNA, the CDR3 is TGTGCCAGCAGTCCGGGGGCCTACGAGCAGTACTTC. The chain combines TRBV6-6 with TRBJ2-7; weak D call: TRBD2 (6 bases). This CDR3 spans 12 amino acids. Germline lookup yields CDR1 MNHNY and CDR2 SVGAGI (reference sequence). V was trimmed by 5 bases and J by 2 bases, leaving 7 bases between them.

This chain's CDR3 is CASSLPRGTDTEAFF. In DNA, the CDR3 is TGCGCCAGCAGCTTACCCAGGGGGACGGACACTGAAGCTTTCTTT. The chain has TRBV5-1 and TRBJ1-1; the match to TRBD1 covers 7 bases. Germline CDR1 and CDR2: SGHRS and YFSETQ. CDR3 length: 15 residues. J gave up 3 bases and V 2 bases, and 7 bases lay outside the gene matches.

The chain carries TRBV5-4 and TRBJ2-7, with 15 bases lining up with TRBD2. From germline, CDR1 is SGHNT and CDR2 YYREEE (reference sequence). After removal of 2 bases from V and 2 bases from J, the junction contained 11 bases not matched to a gene. The length of the CDR3 is 19 residues. The CDR3 sequence: CASSLPRRTSGGVTYEQYF. As DNA, the CDR3 is TGTGCCAGCAGCTTACCACGACGGACTAGCGGGGGGGTCACCTACGAGCAGTACTTC.

This clone was detected once. The V and J genes are TRBV27 and TRBJ1-1, with D perhaps matching TRBD1 (5 bases). Germline CDR1 and CDR2: MNHEY and SMNVEV (reference sequence). The length of the CDR3 is 12 residues. Deletions cut 5 bases from V and 4 bases from J, with 8 bases between. Written as DNA, the CDR3 is TGTGCCAGCAGTCGGGGGGGCACTGAAGCTTTCTTT. This gives the protein CASSRGGTEAFF.

This clone appeared a few times. V gene TRBV18 combines with J gene TRBJ2-2; 9 positions match TRBD1. J lost 1 base, V lost 3 bases, and 9 bases had no gene match. The CDR3 extends over 18 amino acids. CDR1 is KGHSH, CDR2 LQKENI, per germline. DNA for the CDR3: TGTGCCAGCTCACCCCTCCGGGACAGGGTCGGGAACACCGGGGAGCTGTTTTTT. Residues: CASSPLRDRVGNTGELFF.

This sequence joins TRBV5-1 and TRBJ1-4; D perhaps matches TRBD1 (5 bases). This CDR3 is 15 amino acids long. The V gene lost 0 bases and the J gene lost 8 bases, with 14 bases spanning the gap. The germline CDR1 and CDR2 sequences are SGHRS and YFSETQ. The CDR3 protein is CASSLVGGPEEKLFF. The CDR3 DNA reads TGCGCCAGCAGCTTGGTGGGGGGACCGGAGGAAAAACTGTTTTTT.

This rearrangement joins TRBV4-2 to TRBJ2-1, with 12 nucleotides matching TRBD2. V gave up 1 base and J gave up 7 bases; unmatched junction bases: 5. This CDR3 spans 16 amino acids. Germline-derived CDR1 and CDR2 are LGHNA and YNFKEQ. This chain's CDR3 is CASSQGLAGDLNEQFF. The CDR3 region has the DNA TGTGCCAGCAGCCAAGGACTAGCGGGAGATTTGAATGAGCAGTTCTTC.

This chain joins TRBV27 and TRBJ2-2; 15 positions match TRBD2. Germline CDR1 is MNHEY and CDR2 is SMNVEV (reference sequence). V gave up 5 bases and J gave up 5 bases; unmatched junction bases: 3. This CDR3 comprises 16 residues. CDR3 amino acids: CASSPGLAGGTGELFF. In DNA, the CDR3 is TGTGCCAGCAGTCCGGGACTAGCGGGAGGAACCGGGGAGCTGTTTTTT.

The chain couples TRBV27 to TRBJ2-7; TRBD1 is a possible D gene (6 bases). Germline values: CDR1 MNHEY, CDR2 SMNVEV (reference sequence). V shed 4 bases and J shed 4 bases, with 14 bases lying between them. The CDR3 covers 14 residues. The CDR3 region has the DNA TGTGCCAGCAGTTCTGGACAGCGACGGTACGAGCAGTACTTC. Protein product: CASSSGQRRYEQYF.

The rearrangement links TRBV5-1 to TRBJ1-1; 9 positions match TRBD1. V gave up 3 bases and J gave up 1 base; unmatched junction bases: 1. Germline loops: CDR1 SGHRS, CDR2 YFSETQ. There are 14 residues in the CDR3. In nucleotides, the CDR3 is TGCGCCAGCAGCTGGGGACAGGGGAACACTGAAGCTTTCTTT. It specifies CASSWGQGNTEAFF.

This chain uses TRBV19 with TRBJ2-1; 8 positions agree with TRBD2. The CDR3 contains 15 residues. After removal of 7 bases from V and 4 bases from J, the junction contained 9 bases not matched to a gene. CDR1 and CDR2 from the germline V gene are LNHDA and SQIVND (reference sequence). The CDR3 protein is CASTQSGSEYNEQFF. DNA of the CDR3: TGTGCCAGTACCCAGAGCGGGAGCGAGTACAATGAGCAGTTCTTC.

This clone was observed a few times. V is TRBV6-6 and J is TRBJ1-6, with D unclear. CDR3 length: 12 residues. The germline V gene encodes CDR1 MNHNY and CDR2 SVGAGI (reference sequence). Between the trimmed V and J ends, which lost 4 bases and 10 bases, there was a span of 8 bases. CDR3 sequence reads: CASSSERSPLHF. For the CDR3, the DNA is TGTGCCAGCAGTTCAGAGCGGTCACCCCTCCACTTT.

The chain couples TRBV6-4 to TRBJ2-5, with 12 bases lining up with TRBD2. The CDR3 consists of 19 residues. Losses at the gene ends were 1 base for V and 4 bases for J; bases not matched to a gene: 13. The V gene's germline CDR1 is MRHNA and CDR2 SNTAGT. In nucleotides, the CDR3 is TGTGCCAGCAGTGACTTGGCTCTAGCGGGAGGGCAGGAGCGAGAGACCCAGTACTTC. Amino acid sequence: CASSDLALAGGQERETQYF.